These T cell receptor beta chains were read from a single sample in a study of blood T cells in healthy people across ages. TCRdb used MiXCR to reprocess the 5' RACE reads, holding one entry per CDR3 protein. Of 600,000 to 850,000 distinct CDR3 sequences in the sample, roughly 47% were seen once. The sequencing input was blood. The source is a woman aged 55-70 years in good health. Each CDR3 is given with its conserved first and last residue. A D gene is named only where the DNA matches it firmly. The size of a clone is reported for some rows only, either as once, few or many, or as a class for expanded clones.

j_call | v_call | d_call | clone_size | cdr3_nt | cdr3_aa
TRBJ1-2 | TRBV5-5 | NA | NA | TGTGCCAGCAGCTTGGGCCCAACGGGAAGGAGGGCAGAGGGGTACTATGGCTACACCTTC | CASSLGPTGRRAEGYYGYTF
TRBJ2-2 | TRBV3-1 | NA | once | TGTGCCAGCAGCCAAGCCTTAATCGGGGAGCTGTTTTTT | CASSQALIGELFF
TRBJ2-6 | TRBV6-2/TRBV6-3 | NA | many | TGTGCCAGCAGTAGCCGGCCGGGGGGGGCCAACGTCCTGACTTTC | CASSSRPGGANVLTF
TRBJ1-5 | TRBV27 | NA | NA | TGTGCCAGCAGTGGACTGATCAATCAGCCCCAGCATTTT | CASSGLINQPQHF
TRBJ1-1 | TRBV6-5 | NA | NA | TGTGCCAGCAGTGGTTTGAACTACTTTCAAGCTTTCTTT | CASSGLNYFQAFF
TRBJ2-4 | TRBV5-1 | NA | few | TGCGCCAGCAGCGCCGCAGGCAACGGCATTCAGTACTTC | CASSAAGNGIQYF
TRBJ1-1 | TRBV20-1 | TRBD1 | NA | TGCAGTGCTAGGACAGGGATCGCTGAAGCTTTCTTT | CSARTGIAEAFF
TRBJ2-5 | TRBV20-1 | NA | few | TGCAGTGCGAGCCCCGGGACAAAGGAGACCCAGTACTTC | CSASPGTKETQYF
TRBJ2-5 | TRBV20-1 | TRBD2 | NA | TGCAGTGCTAGAGGAGGGGGCGGGGGGGCAAAAGAGACCCAGTACTTC | CSARGGGGGAKETQYF
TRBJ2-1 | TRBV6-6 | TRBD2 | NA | TGTGCCAGCAGACTAGGACTAGCGGGGATCTATGAGCAGTTCTTC | CASRLGLAGIYEQFF
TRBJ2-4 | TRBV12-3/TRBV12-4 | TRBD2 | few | TGTGCCAGCAGCTCTAGTCCGGGTATCGGCGGGAGTTCTGCCAAAAACATTCAGTACTTC | CASSSSPGIGGSSAKNIQYF
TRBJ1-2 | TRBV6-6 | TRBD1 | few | TGTGCCAGCAGTTACTCTCCTGGGGACAGCTATGGCTACACCTTC | CASSYSPGDSYGYTF
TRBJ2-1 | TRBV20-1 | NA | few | TGCAGTGCTAGGAGCGGACCCAACAACAATGAGCAGTTCTTC | CSARSGPNNNEQFF
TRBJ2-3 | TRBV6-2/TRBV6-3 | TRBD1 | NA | TGTGCCAGCAGACTATGGACAGGGGCAATCACAGATACGCAGTATTTT | CASRLWTGAITDTQYF
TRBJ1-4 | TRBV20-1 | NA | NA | TGCAGTGCTAGAGAGTGGACAGCTGCTGCAACTAATGAAAAACTGTTTTTT | CSAREWTAAATNEKLFF
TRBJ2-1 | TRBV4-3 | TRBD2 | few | TGCGCCAGCAGCCTGATAAGGGGGACTAGCGCTGACAATGAGCAGTTCTTC | CASSLIRGTSADNEQFF
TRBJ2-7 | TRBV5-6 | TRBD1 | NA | TGTGCCAGCAGCTTGTGGGGGCGAGGGGGCTTGTACGAGCAGTACTTC | CASSLWGRGGLYEQYF
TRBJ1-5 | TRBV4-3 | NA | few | TGCGCCAGCAGCCAGGACTATGGGAGCAATCAGCCCCAGCATTTT | CASSQDYGSNQPQHF
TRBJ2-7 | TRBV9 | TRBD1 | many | TGTGCCAGCAGCCCTCACCAGACAGGGACCTACGAGCAGTACTTC | CASSPHQTGTYEQYF
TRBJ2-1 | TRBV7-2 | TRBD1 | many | TGTGCCAGCAGCTTAAGCCGGACAGGGGTTCACAATGAGCAGTTCTTC | CASSLSRTGVHNEQFF
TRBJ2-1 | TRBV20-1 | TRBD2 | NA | TGCAGTGCTAGAGGAAGGGCGGGGGGGCTGGGTGAGCAGTTCTTC | CSARGRAGGLGEQFF
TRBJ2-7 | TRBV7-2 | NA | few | TGTGCCAGCAGCCGGGACGAACAGACGCCCTACGAGCAGTACTTC | CASSRDEQTPYEQYF
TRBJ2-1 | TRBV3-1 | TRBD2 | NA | TGTGCCAGCAGCCTAGTTCGGGACTACTACAATGAGCAGTTCTTC | CASSLVRDYYNEQFF
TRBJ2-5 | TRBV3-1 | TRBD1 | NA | TGTGCCAGCAGCCAAGGTGGGACAGGGACAGAGACCCAGTACTTC | CASSQGGTGTETQYF
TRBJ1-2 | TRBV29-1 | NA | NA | TGCAGCGTCCCCCACGAGCTGGGAGTGGGTGGCTACACCTTC | CSVPHELGVGGYTF
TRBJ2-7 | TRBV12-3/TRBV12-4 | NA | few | TGTGCCAGCAGTTTAGGTAGCACGTGGGGCTCCTACGAGCAGTACTTC | CASSLGSTWGSYEQYF
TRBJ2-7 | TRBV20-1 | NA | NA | TGCAGTGCTGCCATTTCGGAATTCGAGCAGTACTTC | CSAAISEFEQYF
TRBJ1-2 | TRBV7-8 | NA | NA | TGTGCCAGCAGCTTAGATTGGTTAGAAAACTATGGCTACACCTTC | CASSLDWLENYGYTF
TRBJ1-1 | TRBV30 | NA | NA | TGTGCCTGGAGTGGAAATGTAAACACTGAAGCTTTCTTT | CAWSGNVNTEAFF